This T cell receptor (beta chain) was sequenced in a study of CD8+CD57+ T cells in acquired aplastic anemia. Study-wide background: 3 to 4 ug was the average amount of DNA from sorted CD4+ and CD8+ cells. Among healthy donors, CD4+ cells averaged about 9.9 million reads. Study-wide points: Between patients and controls, roughly 29 CD8+ CDR3 sequences were found in common. A significant difference in CD8+ Simpson's diversity between patients and controls was not found.

The CDR3 spans 15 residues. J was trimmed by 2 bases and V by 0 bases; bases with no gene match: 5. Germline V lookup: CDR1 SGDLS, CDR2 YYNGEE. Profiling of TCR beta VDJ combinations and CDR3 sequences used genomic DNA as template. TCRdb fed the reads into MiXCR, producing one record per CDR3 protein. The sample holds 150,000 to 200,000 distinct CDR3 sequences, 60% to 70% seen once. For this clonotype: Its antigen is unidentified.

The genes are TRBV9 and TRBJ2-7, with 7 bases matching TRBD1. The specimen sequenced was sorted CD4+, CD8+, or CD8+CD57+ T cells (not recorded which) from PBMCs. This TCR derives from a human donor in good health. The CDR3 nucleotides are TGTGCCAGCAGCGTAGGAGGGGGCCCCACCTACGAGCAGTACTTC. Translation: CASSVGGGPTYEQYF.